This T cell receptor beta chain is from a study of cytomegalovirus exposure and HLA in healthy donors. Findings of the study overall: According to the study, 150 to 200 TCR beta chains were cytomegalovirus-associated.

The CDR3 sequence is 15 residues long. CDR1 is SGHKS, CDR2 YYEKEE, per germline (reference sequence). V was clipped by 3 bases and J by 5 bases, with 18 bases between them. Regarding this clone: Its antigen is not known.

Using immunoSEQ multiplex PCR, the repertoire was profiled, and TCRdb retains in-frame clones only, with some absent. The table lists 70,000 or so clones, 94% of them singletons, with approximately 2.1% in the top ten. This receptor was identified in a woman aged 18-35 years in good health and CMV-seropositive. The chain couples TRBV5-5 to TRBJ2-7, with a weak D call TRBD2 (5 bases). Sequencing input: PBMCs. CDR3 amino acids: CASSYEAGASNEQYF. CDR3 coding DNA: TGTGCCAGCAGCTACGAAGCCGGAGCTAGCAACGAGCAGTACTTC.